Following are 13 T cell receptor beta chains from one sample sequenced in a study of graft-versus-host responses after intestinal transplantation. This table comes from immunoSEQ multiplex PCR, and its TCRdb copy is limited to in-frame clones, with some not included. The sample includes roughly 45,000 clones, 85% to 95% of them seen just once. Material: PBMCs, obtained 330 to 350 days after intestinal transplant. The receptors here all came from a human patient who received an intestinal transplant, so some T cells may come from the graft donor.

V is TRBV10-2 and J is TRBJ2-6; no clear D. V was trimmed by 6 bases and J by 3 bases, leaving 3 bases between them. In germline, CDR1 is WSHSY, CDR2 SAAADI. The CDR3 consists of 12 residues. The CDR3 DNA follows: TGCGCCAGCAGCTTTGGGGCCAACGTCCTGACTTTC. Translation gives CASSFGANVLTF.

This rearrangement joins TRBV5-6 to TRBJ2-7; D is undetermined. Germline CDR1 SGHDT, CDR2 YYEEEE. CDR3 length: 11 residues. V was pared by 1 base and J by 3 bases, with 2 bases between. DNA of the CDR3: TGTGCCAGCAGCTTGAACTACGAGCAGTACTTC. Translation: CASSLNYEQYF. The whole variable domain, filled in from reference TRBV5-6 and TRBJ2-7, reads DAGVTQSPTHLIKTRGQQVTLRCSPKSGHDTVSWYQQALGQGPQFIFQYYEEEERQRGNFPDRFSGHQFPNYSSELNVNALLLGDSALYLCASSLNYEQYFGPGTRLTVT.

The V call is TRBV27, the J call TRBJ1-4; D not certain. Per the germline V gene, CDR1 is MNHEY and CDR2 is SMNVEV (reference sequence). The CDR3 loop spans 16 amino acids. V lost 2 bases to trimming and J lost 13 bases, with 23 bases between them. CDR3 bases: TGTGCCAGCAGTTTAGGAACGGGTTTGGGTGGAAGGAGACTGTTTTTT. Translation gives CASSLGTGLGGRRLFF.

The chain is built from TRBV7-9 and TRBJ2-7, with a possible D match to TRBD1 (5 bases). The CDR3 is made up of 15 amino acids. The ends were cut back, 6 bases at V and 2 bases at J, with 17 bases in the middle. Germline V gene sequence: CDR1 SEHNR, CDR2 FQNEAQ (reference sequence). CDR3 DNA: TGTGCCAGCAGGCCCCCCAGGGTAGGACCCTACGAGCAGTACTTC. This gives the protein CASRPPRVGPYEQYF.

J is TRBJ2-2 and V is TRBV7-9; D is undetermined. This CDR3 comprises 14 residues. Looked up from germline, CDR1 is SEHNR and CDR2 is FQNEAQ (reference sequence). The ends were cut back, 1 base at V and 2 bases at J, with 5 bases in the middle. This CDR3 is CASSLDHNTGELFF. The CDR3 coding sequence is TGTGCCAGCAGCTTAGATCATAACACCGGGGAGCTGTTTTTT.

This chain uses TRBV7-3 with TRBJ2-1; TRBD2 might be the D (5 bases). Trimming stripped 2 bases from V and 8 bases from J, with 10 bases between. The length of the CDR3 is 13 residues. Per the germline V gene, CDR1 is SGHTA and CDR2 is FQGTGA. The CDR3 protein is CASSLGLRDEQFF. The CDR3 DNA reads TGTGCCAGCAGCTTAGGGCTGAGGGATGAGCAGTTCTTC.

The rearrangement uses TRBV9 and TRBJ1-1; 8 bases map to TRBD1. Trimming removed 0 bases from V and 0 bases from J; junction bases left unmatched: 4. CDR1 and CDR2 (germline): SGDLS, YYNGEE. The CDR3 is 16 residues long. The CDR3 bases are TGTGCCAGCAGCGTAGCAGGGGGCGCGATGAACACTGAAGCTTTCTTT. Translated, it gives CASSVAGGAMNTEAFF.

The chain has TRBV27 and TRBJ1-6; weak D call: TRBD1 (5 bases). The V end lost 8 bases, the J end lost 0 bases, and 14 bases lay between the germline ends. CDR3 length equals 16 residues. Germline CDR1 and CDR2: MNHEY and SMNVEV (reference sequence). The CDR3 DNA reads TGTGCCAGCTCTTGGGACGTGAGCTCCTATAATTCACCCCTCCACTTT. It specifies CASSWDVSSYNSPLHF.

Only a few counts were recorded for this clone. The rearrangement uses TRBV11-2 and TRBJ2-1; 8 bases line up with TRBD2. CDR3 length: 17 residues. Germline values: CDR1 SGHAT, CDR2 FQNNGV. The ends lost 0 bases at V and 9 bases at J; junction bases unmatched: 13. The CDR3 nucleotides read TGTGCCAGCAGCTTAGAGGGGGGACTAGGGAGTTCGGTTGAGCAGTTCTTC. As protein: CASSLEGGLGSSVEQFF.

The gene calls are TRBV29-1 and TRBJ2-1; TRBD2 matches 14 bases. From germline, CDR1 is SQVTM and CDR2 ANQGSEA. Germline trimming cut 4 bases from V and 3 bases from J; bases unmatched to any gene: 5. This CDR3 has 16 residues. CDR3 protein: CSVGLAGGPDYNEQFF. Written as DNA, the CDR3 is TGCAGCGTTGGACTAGCGGGGGGGCCAGACTACAATGAGCAGTTCTTC.

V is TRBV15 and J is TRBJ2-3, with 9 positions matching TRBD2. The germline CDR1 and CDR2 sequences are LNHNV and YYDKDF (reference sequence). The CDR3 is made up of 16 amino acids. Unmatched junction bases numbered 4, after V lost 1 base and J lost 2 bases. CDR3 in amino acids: CATSRGVAGDTDTQYF. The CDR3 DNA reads TGTGCCACCAGCAGAGGGGTAGCGGGGGACACAGATACGCAGTATTTT.

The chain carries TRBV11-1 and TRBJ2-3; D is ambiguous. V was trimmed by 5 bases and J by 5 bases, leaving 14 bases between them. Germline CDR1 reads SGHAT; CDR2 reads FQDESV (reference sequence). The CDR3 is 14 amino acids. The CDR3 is CASSLDSSQDTQYF. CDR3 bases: TGTGCCAGCAGCCTTGACTCCAGCCAAGATACGCAGTATTTT.

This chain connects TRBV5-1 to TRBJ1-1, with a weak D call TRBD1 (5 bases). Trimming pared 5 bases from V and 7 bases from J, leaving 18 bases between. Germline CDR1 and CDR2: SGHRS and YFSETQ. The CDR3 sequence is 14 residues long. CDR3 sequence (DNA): TGCGCCAGCAGTCTCGACAGAAACATTCGTGAAGCTTTCTTT. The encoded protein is CASSLDRNIREAFF.